This is a list of T cell receptor beta chains from one sample in a study of early T cells in non-severe SARS-CoV-2 infection. TCRdb ran MiXCR on the 5' RACE reads and lists one entry per CDR3 protein. Of roughly 29,000 distinct CDR3 sequences detected, around 6% appear once; the ten largest clones hold about 32%. Source: whole blood, taken at baseline. The origin of the receptors is an adult who was a healthcare worker with PCR-confirmed SARS-CoV-2 infection or an uninfected control (not recorded which). Both conserved end residues are part of each CDR3. Each record gives: J gene, V gene, D gene, clone size, CDR3 DNA, CDR3 protein. D genes are given only for firm matches. Where a row states a size, it is once, few, many or the class of an expanded clone; other rows omit it.

TRBJ2-3	TRBV18	TRBD2	few	TGTGCCAGCTCACCATTAGGAACTAGCGAGAGCACAGATACGCAGTATTTT	CASSPLGTSESTDTQYF
TRBJ1-4	TRBV4-3	NA	many	TGCGCCAGCAGCAAGCGGGGGAGGACTAATGAAAAACTGTTTTTT	CASSKRGRTNEKLFF
TRBJ1-1	TRBV18	TRBD1	few	TGTGCCAGCTCACCAAGGGGGACAGGGAACCCTGAAGCTTTCTTT	CASSPRGTGNPEAFF
TRBJ2-3	TRBV29-1	NA	many	TGCAGCACCTACGCCCGAGACCCAAATACGCAGTATTTT	CSTYARDPNTQYF
TRBJ2-5	TRBV5-1	TRBD1	many	TGCGCCAGCAGCTTGGATGGGACAGGGGGATTTCAAGAGACCCAGTACTTC	CASSLDGTGGFQETQYF
TRBJ2-1	TRBV12-5	NA	many	TGTGCTAGTGTTCCTGCGGGCTACAATGAGCAGTTCTTC	CASVPAGYNEQFF
TRBJ2-5	TRBV28	NA	NA	TGTGCCAGCAGTTTATCTATGGGACAGGGGTTGACTAGCGGTGTTCAAGAGACCCAGTACTTC	CASSLSMGQGLTSGVQETQYF
TRBJ2-5	TRBV21-1	NA	many	TGTGCCAGCAGCCTACGGACCCCCCAAGAGACCCAGTACTTC	CASSLRTPQETQYF
TRBJ1-1	TRBV6-2/TRBV6-3	NA	NA	TGTGCCAGCATGGACGGGAGGGGTTGGACTGAAGCTTTCTTT	CASMDGRGWTEAFF
TRBJ2-7	TRBV12-5	TRBD1	many	TGTGCTAGTGGTTTGACCGGGACAGGGGGACGCGAGCAGTACTTC	CASGLTGTGGREQYF
TRBJ2-7	TRBV12-3/TRBV12-4	NA	few	TGTGCCAGCAGTTTGCAGGGGTCCCACGAGCAGTACTTC	CASSLQGSHEQYF
TRBJ2-7	TRBV4-2	TRBD2	few	TGTGCCAGCAGCCAAGACCCGACTAGCGACAACTCCTACGAGCAGTACTTC	CASSQDPTSDNSYEQYF
TRBJ2-7	TRBV20-1	NA	NA	TGCAGTGCTAGAGACGAGCGGGTCTCCTACGAGCAGTACTTC	CSARDERVSYEQYF